The 12 T cell receptor beta chains given below trace back to one sample, sequenced in a study of T-cell reconstitution after alpha-beta-depleted transplantation in children. Unique molecular identifiers featured in how the TCRbeta library was prepared. TCRdb processed the PCR reads anew with MiXCR; each CDR3 protein has one entry. The table includes roughly 400,000 distinct CDR3 sequences, about 20% detected once. The source was PBMCs from the stem cell graft donor, collected from the stem cell graft. Receptor source: a human donor who donated a stem cell graft to a child with acute myeloid leukemia.

This clonotype was detected many times. CDR3 nucleotide sequence: TGTGCCAGCGGGACTAGCGGCTACGAGCAGTACTTC. Translating gives CASGTSGYEQYF. The chain couples TRBV3-1 to TRBJ2-7; TRBD2 aligns across 11 bases. Per the germline V gene, CDR1 is LGHDT and CDR2 is YNNKEL (reference sequence). There are 12 residues in the CDR3. The V segment lost 8 bases and the J segment 3 bases; nucleotides outside the gene matches: 0.

This clonotype turned up a few times. This chain links TRBV29-1 with TRBJ2-7, with 11 positions matching TRBD2. From germline, CDR1 is SQVTM and CDR2 ANQGSEA. The CDR3 length is 16 residues. J was trimmed by 5 bases and V by 4 bases; bases with no gene match: 13. In DNA, the CDR3 is TGCAGCGTTGGGCCGCGGCTAGCGGGAGGAATGGACGAGCAGTACTTC. It specifies CSVGPRLAGGMDEQYF.

In this sample, this clonotype turned up many times. The chain links TRBV20-1 to TRBJ2-3, with D perhaps matching TRBD2 (6 bases). This CDR3 has 13 residues. CDR1 is DFQATT, CDR2 SNEGSKA, per germline (reference sequence). V shed 6 bases and J shed 0 bases, with 10 bases lying between them. This CDR3 is CSARDWSTDTQYF. The CDR3 nucleotides read TGCAGTGCAAGGGACTGGAGCACAGATACGCAGTATTTT.

The J gene is TRBJ2-1, the V gene TRBV28; 8 nucleotides match TRBD1. The CDR3 consists of 15 residues. Germline V gives CDR1 MDHEN, CDR2 SYDVKM. V shed 4 bases, J shed 6 bases, and the junction held 8 bases outside the gene matches. The CDR3 here is CASSSRPDRANEQFF. The CDR3 region has the DNA TGTGCCAGCAGTTCACGGCCGGACAGGGCCAATGAGCAGTTCTTC.

The V and J genes are TRBV20-1 and TRBJ2-3; D gene uncertain. V was shortened by 1 base and J by 2 bases, with 10 bases between the two germline ends. The CDR3 covers 14 residues. Per the germline V gene, CDR1 is DFQATT and CDR2 is SNEGSKA (reference sequence). CDR3 loop: CSARARGPTDTQYF. CDR3 DNA: TGCAGTGCTAGAGCCCGCGGTCCCACAGATACGCAGTATTTT.

This clonotype appeared many times. The gene calls are TRBV4-1 and TRBJ2-3; D is undetermined. CDR1 and CDR2 from the germline V gene are MGHRA and YSYEKL. The CDR3 is made up of 13 amino acids. V lost 0 bases, J lost 11 bases, and 12 bases lay in between. CDR3 sequence: CASSQESGLRQYF. The CDR3, as DNA: TGCGCCAGCAGCCAAGAATCTGGGCTTAGGCAGTATTTT.

The V gene is TRBV28, the J gene TRBJ2-7; D unresolved. The CDR3 is 16 amino acids. With 2 bases removed from V and 2 bases from J, the gap between germline ends came to 16 bases. Germline CDR1 and CDR2: MDHEN and SYDVKM. The CDR3: CASSLPLAATTYEQYF. In DNA, the CDR3 is TGTGCCAGCAGTTTACCTTTAGCAGCCACAACCTACGAGCAGTACTTC.

This clonotype was seen at least ten times. The CDR3 loop is CASSQGQGAYNEQFF. CDR3 DNA sequence: TGCGCCAGCAGCCAGGGACAGGGGGCATACAATGAGCAGTTCTTC. The chain is built from TRBV4-3 and TRBJ2-1; 12 positions match TRBD1. Germline lookup yields CDR1 LGHNA and CDR2 YSLEER. This CDR3 region has 15 residues. The junction had 1 base not matched to a gene; V was cut back by 3 bases and J by 4 bases.

This clonotype was detected ten times or more. The V and J genes are TRBV20-1 and TRBJ2-5, with 7 bases lining up with TRBD2. V lost 4 bases and J lost 6; bases outside the gene matches: 11. In germline, CDR1 is DFQATT, CDR2 SNEGSKA (reference sequence). The CDR3 contains 14 residues. CDR3 DNA sequence: TGCAGTGCTACCGTCGGACTAGGGGAGAAGACCCAGTACTTC. This codes for CSATVGLGEKTQYF.

This CDR3 reads CASSPTGGEQFF. The CDR3 DNA is TGTGCCAGCAGCCCGACTGGAGGTGAGCAGTTCTTC. This chain links TRBV7-3 with TRBJ2-1; D is possibly TRBD2 (5 bases). The CDR3 runs 12 residues. Germline V lookup: CDR1 SGHTA, CDR2 FQGTGA. The V end lost 5 bases, the J end lost 9 bases, and 11 bases lay between the germline ends.

The gene calls are TRBV20-1 and TRBJ2-1; 8 bases agree with TRBD1. The V and J ends lost 1 base and 1 base, in that order; junction bases with no gene match: 12. The germline V gene encodes CDR1 DFQATT and CDR2 SNEGSKA (reference sequence). This CDR3 region has 18 residues. In DNA, the CDR3 is TGCAGTGCTAGAGCACAGGGGGTTTATTTTAGGTCCTACAATGAGCAGTTCTTC. Its protein product is CSARAQGVYFRSYNEQFF.

This rearrangement joins TRBV5-1 to TRBJ2-1; a possible D gene is TRBD1 (9 bases). Germline CDR1 and CDR2: SGHRS and YFSETQ. This CDR3 has 15 amino acids. V lost 4 bases, J lost 4 bases, and 15 bases lay in between. The CDR3 here is CASSGQGTRYNEQFF. CDR3 DNA: TGCGCCAGCAGCGGACAGGGGACTAGATACAATGAGCAGTTCTTC.